The clone carrying this T cell receptor beta chain turned up a few times. The entry originates in a study of shared clonotypes between healthy human individuals. Study details: Each donor contributed plates that comprised three CD4 naive, three CD4 memory, two CD8 naive and one CD8 memory.

V was clipped by 5 bases and J by 7 bases, with 13 bases between them. The CDR3 length is 14 residues. CDR1 SGDLS and CDR2 YYNGEE come from the germline V gene. Clones were sequenced by immunoSEQ multiplex PCR, and TCRdb holds only the in-frame ones, with some missing. The sample carries 2,100,000 or so clones, approximately 94% recorded once. Input material: naive CD4+ T cells sorted from blood. Stated subset: CD45RA+ positively selected. This sequence joins TRBV9 and TRBJ1-6; a possible D gene is TRBD1 (5 bases). The sequence was obtained from a man aged 18 to 30 in good health. Here the CDR3 reads CASSTDSLNSPLHF. CDR3 nucleotides: TGTGCCAGCAGTACCGACAGCTTAAATTCACCCCTCCACTTT. Looking up the rest from reference TRBV9 and TRBJ1-6 gives the full variable domain: DSGVTQTPKHLITATGQRVTLRCSPRSGDLSVYWYQQSLDQGLQFLIQYYNGEERAKGNILERFSAQQFPDLHSELNLSSLELGDSALYFCASSTDSLNSPLHFGNGTRLTVT.